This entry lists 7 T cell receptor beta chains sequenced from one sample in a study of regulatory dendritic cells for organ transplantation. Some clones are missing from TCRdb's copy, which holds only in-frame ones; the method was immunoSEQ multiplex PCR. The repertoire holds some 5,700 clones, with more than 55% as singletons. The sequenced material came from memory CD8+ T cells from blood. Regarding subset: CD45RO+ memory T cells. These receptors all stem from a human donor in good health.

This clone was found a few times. In nucleotides, the CDR3 is TGTGCCAGCAGTCAAATGGGGGGGTTGCTCGCTGAAGCTTTCTTT. Protein product: CASSQMGGLLAEAFF. The V call is TRBV7-9, the J call TRBJ1-1; the D gene is possibly TRBD1 (5 bases). V dropped 6 bases and J dropped 6 bases, with 20 bases sitting between them. Germline-derived CDR1 and CDR2 are SEHNR and FQNEAQ (reference sequence). CDR3 length equals 15 residues.

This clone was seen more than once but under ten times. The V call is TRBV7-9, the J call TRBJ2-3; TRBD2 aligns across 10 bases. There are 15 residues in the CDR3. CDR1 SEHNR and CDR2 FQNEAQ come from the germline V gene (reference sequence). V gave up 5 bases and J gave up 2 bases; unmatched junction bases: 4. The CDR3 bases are TGTGCCAGCAGCGGAACTAGCGGGGTCACAGATACGCAGTATTTT. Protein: CASSGTSGVTDTQYF.

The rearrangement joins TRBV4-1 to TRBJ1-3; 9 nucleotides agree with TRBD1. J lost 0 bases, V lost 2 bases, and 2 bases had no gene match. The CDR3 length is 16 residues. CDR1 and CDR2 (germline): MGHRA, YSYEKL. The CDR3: CASSQTGGISGNTIYF. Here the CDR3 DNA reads TGCGCCAGCAGCCAAACAGGGGGCATCTCTGGAAACACCATATATTTT.

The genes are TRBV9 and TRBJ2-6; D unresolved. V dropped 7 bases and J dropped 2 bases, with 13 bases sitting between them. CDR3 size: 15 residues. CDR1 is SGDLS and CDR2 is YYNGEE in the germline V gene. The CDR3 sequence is CASAAAGAGANVLTF. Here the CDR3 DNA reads TGTGCCAGCGCGGCCGCCGGCGCTGGGGCCAACGTCCTGACTTTC.

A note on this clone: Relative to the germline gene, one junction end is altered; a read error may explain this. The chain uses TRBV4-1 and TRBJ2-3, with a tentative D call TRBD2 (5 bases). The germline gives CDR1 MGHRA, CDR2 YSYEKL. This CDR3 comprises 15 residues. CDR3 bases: TGCGCCAGCAGCCAAGCCGGACTGGGCACGGATACGCAGTATTTT. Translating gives CASSQAGLGTDTQYF.

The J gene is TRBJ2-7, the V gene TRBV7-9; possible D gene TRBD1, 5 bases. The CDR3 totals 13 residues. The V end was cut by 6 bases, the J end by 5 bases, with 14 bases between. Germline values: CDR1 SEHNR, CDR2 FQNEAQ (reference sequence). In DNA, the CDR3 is TGTGCCAGCAGATCGGCCAGGGTCCACGAGCAGTACTTC. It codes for CASRSARVHEQYF.

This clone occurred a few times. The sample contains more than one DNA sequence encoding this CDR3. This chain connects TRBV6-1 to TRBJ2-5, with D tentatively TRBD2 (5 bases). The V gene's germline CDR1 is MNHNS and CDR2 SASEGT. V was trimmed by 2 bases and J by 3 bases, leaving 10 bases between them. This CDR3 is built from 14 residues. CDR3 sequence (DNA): TGTGCCAGCAGTGAATCTACCGGGGAAGAGACCCAGTACTTC. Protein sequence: CASSESTGEETQYF.